This T cell receptor beta chain is from a study of OX40 agonist ivuxolimab in advanced cancers. Study information: Ivuxolimab is an agonistic anti-OX40 (CD134) antibody, and patients were treated with it.

V shed 5 bases, J shed 4 bases, and the junction held 9 bases outside the gene matches. The germline CDR1 and CDR2 sequences are LNHDA and SQIVND (reference sequence). The CDR3 is 18 amino acids. Clones were read by immunoSEQ multiplex PCR, and TCRdb kept only the in-frame ones, dropping some. The sample gives around 45,000 clones, approximately 80% of which show up once; around 2.5% is in the top ten. Overall study findings and caveats: CD8+ T cells showed, on average, more clonal expansion than CD4+ cells.

With respect to this clone: Its target is unknown.

V usage is TRBV19 and J usage is TRBJ2-4, with 15 bases identical to TRBD2. Sample: CD4+ or CD8+ T cells sorted from blood, taken in a trial of the OX40 agonist ivuxolimab. This sequence originates from an adult with an advanced solid tumor such as melanoma, head and neck, liver or kidney cancer. CDR3 sequence: CASSPSGLAGGEKNIQYF. In DNA form, the CDR3 reads TGTGCCAGTAGTCCTAGCGGACTAGCGGGAGGGGAGAAAAACATTCAGTACTTC.